This TCR beta chain was sequenced during a study of cytomegalovirus exposure and HLA in healthy donors. The CDR3 is 17 residues long. Germline V gives CDR1 MNHEY, CDR2 SMNVEV (reference sequence). J lost 2 bases, V lost 6 bases, and 11 bases had no gene match. Researchers ran the PCR with 60 Vbeta and 13 Jbeta primers. Original analysis: Unique TCR beta chains totaled about 73 million in a later count, with around 10 million of them shared. TCRdb's copy holds only in-frame clones and misses some; the assay was immunoSEQ multiplex PCR. The D gene and trimming were derived from the DNA, and the V and J assignments and clone size from that table. The data hold about 120,000 clones, with approximately 80% observed a single time.

Source material: PBMCs. The origin of this receptor is a woman aged 25 to 39 in good health and CMV-seronegative. This rearrangement joins TRBV27 to TRBJ2-3, with 10 nucleotides matching TRBD2. The CDR3 loop is CASRTRRTSGDTDTQYF. In nucleotides, the CDR3 is TGTGCCAGCAGGACAAGGCGGACTAGCGGAGACACAGATACGCAGTATTTT.